This T cell receptor (beta chain) was documented in a study of OX40 agonist ivuxolimab in advanced cancers. Overall study context: Partial responses were achieved by three patients, one with hepatocellular carcinoma and two with cutaneous melanoma.

Assay used: immunoSEQ multiplex PCR; TCRdb lists only in-frame clones, some missing. This sample has tens of thousands of clones, with more than 80% found just once. Germline CDR1 is LNHNV and CDR2 is YYDKDF (reference sequence). Trimming left V 9 bases short and J 4 bases short, with 14 bases between. The CDR3 consists of 13 residues. This rearrangement joins TRBV15 to TRBJ2-3; D is uncertain. Here the sequenced sample was CD4+ or CD8+ T cells sorted from blood, taken in a trial of the OX40 agonist ivuxolimab. The sequence came from an adult with an advanced solid tumor such as melanoma, head and neck, liver or kidney cancer. CDR3 in DNA: TGTGCCACTTCGGACGGAAACTCAGATACGCAGTATTTT. It translates to CATSDGNSDTQYF.